This T cell receptor (beta chain) was captured by sequencing in a study of T cell repertoires in cytomegalovirus infection. Background on the study: Based on public TCR beta signatures, there were indications of CMV infection and of a matching HLA type.

The CDR3 is 13 amino acids. V was clipped by 6 bases and J by 1 base, with 9 bases between them. In germline, CDR1 is LNHDA, CDR2 SQIVND (reference sequence). TCRdb re-analysed the reads in MiXCR, keeping a single row per CDR3 protein. The data contain 200,000 to 300,000 distinct CDR3 sequences, roughly 10% of them seen just once; the ten biggest clones take up over 13%. The chain uses TRBV19 and TRBJ2-5; D is ambiguous. Specimen: PBMCs. The sequence was collected from a human donor in good health (CMV status not recorded). Some clones in this sample may be carry-over from other donors' samples. The CDR3, as DNA: TGTGCCAGTAGAAGGGTAGTCCAAGAGACCCAGTACTTC. Residues: CASRRVVQETQYF.